This T cell receptor beta chain was captured by sequencing in a study of shared clonotypes between healthy human individuals. About the research overall: There were three CD4 naive, three CD4 memory, two CD8 naive and one CD8 memory plates per donor.

Sorted-subset replicate PCR reactions were performed with about 200 ng DNA, corresponding to some 32,000 T cell genomes. Clones were read by immunoSEQ multiplex PCR, and TCRdb kept only the in-frame ones, dropping some. The data show 660,000 or so clones, with approximately 96% seen just once and 0.11% held by the top ten. Study-level points and caveats: Non-shared clonotypes had lower generation probabilities than clonotypes shared by all four sorted-subset donors. Sampling covered nothing but blood. Tissue TCR repertoires likely differ from those found in blood.

The CDR3 totals 15 residues. Germline V lookup: CDR1 LGHNA, CDR2 YNFKEQ. Trimming removed 4 bases from V and 4 bases from J, with 17 bases in between. About this clone itself: Its specificity is unknown.

CD8 cells classed as naive were CD45RO-negative and positively selected for CCR7, excluding terminally differentiated effector memory CD45RA+ cells. Sequenced sample: naive CD8+ T cells sorted from blood. The TCR was taken from a woman under 40 in good health. The J gene is TRBJ2-7, the V gene TRBV4-2, with D perhaps matching TRBD2 (6 bases). For the CDR3, the DNA is TGTGCCAGCAGCCCAGATCGCGCGGGAAGGTACGAGCAGTACTTC. Encoded protein: CASSPDRAGRYEQYF.